This is a list of T cell receptor beta chains from one sample in a study of T cell responses to AZD1222 COVID-19 vaccine. Libraries were prepared by immunoSEQ multiplex PCR; TCRdb keeps only in-frame clonotypes and omits some of them. The sample has roughly 150,000 clones; around 88% are singletons. The starting material was peripheral blood, obtained 28 days after the second AZD1222 dose. These receptors all come from an adult who received the AZD1222 COVID-19 vaccine. The CDR3 runs from the conserved cysteine through the conserved F or W. D genes are given only for firm matches. Size is omitted from some rows. Given values are once, few, many or a class for expanded clones.

d_call: .; j_call: TRBJ2-5; clone_size: .; v_call: TRBV4-2; cdr3_nt: TGTGCCAGCAGCCAAGCGATCCGAGGGACCCAGTACTTC; cdr3_aa: CASSQAIRGTQYF
d_call: .; j_call: TRBJ1-3; clone_size: .; v_call: TRBV12-3/TRBV12-4; cdr3_nt: TGTGCCAGCCAAGACCTTGGAAACACCATATATTTT; cdr3_aa: CASQDLGNTIYF
d_call: .; j_call: TRBJ2-7; clone_size: .; v_call: TRBV7-2; cdr3_nt: TGTGCCAGCAGTGACTACTACGAGCAGTACTTC; cdr3_aa: CASSDYYEQYF
d_call: .; j_call: TRBJ1-5; clone_size: .; v_call: TRBV30; cdr3_nt: TGTGCCTGGTCTAATGGAGGGGGGCAGCCCCAGCATTTT; cdr3_aa: CAWSNGGGQPQHF
d_call: .; j_call: TRBJ1-4; clone_size: .; v_call: TRBV19; cdr3_nt: TGTGCCAGCCTTCCCGGGACGGGCCGAAAACTGTTTTTT; cdr3_aa: CASLPGTGRKLFF
d_call: .; j_call: TRBJ1-4; clone_size: .; v_call: TRBV20-1; cdr3_nt: TGCAGTGCTAGTTGGGGGAATGAAAAACTGTTTTTT; cdr3_aa: CSASWGNEKLFF
d_call: TRBD1; j_call: TRBJ2-7; clone_size: .; v_call: TRBV29-1; cdr3_nt: TGCAGCGTTGAGACAGGGAAGGGCTACGAGCAGTACTTC; cdr3_aa: CSVETGKGYEQYF
d_call: .; j_call: TRBJ1-1; clone_size: .; v_call: TRBV11-2; cdr3_nt: TGTGCCAGCAGCTTAGGCGACACTGAAGCTTTCTTT; cdr3_aa: CASSLGDTEAFF
d_call: .; j_call: TRBJ1-2; clone_size: .; v_call: TRBV11-2; cdr3_nt: TGTGCCAGCAGCCCCCCCGGCTGGAACTATGGCTACACCTTC; cdr3_aa: CASSPPGWNYGYTF
d_call: .; j_call: TRBJ1-4; clone_size: once; v_call: TRBV19; cdr3_nt: TGTGCCAGTAGTACGTGGGACGGGAATGAAAAACTGTTTTTT; cdr3_aa: CASSTWDGNEKLFF
d_call: .; j_call: TRBJ2-1; clone_size: .; v_call: TRBV24-1; cdr3_nt: TGTGCCACCAGTGATTTGAAGGGCGCGGGGCAGTTCTTC; cdr3_aa: CATSDLKGAGQFF
d_call: TRBD1; j_call: TRBJ1-1; clone_size: .; v_call: TRBV25-1; cdr3_nt: TGTGCCAGCAGTGAATCGGGCAGGGGGGAAGGCACTGAAGCTTTCTTT; cdr3_aa: CASSESGRGEGTEAFF
d_call: TRBD1; j_call: TRBJ1-5; clone_size: .; v_call: TRBV9; cdr3_nt: TGTGCCAGCAGCGGGACAGGGGGCTTTCAGCCCCAGCATTTT; cdr3_aa: CASSGTGGFQPQHF
d_call: .; j_call: TRBJ2-2; clone_size: .; v_call: TRBV4-1; cdr3_nt: TGCGCCAGCAGCCAAACCGCGAACACCGGGGAGCTGTTTTTT; cdr3_aa: CASSQTANTGELFF
d_call: .; j_call: TRBJ1-4; clone_size: few; v_call: TRBV20-1; cdr3_nt: TGCAGTGCTAGTGACCCAGGGCAGATTTATGAAAAACTGTTTTTT; cdr3_aa: CSASDPGQIYEKLFF
d_call: .; j_call: TRBJ1-1; clone_size: .; v_call: TRBV5-1; cdr3_nt: TGCGCCAGCAGCTTGGTGGGCTCTGAACAGCCCGGCACTGAAGCTTTCTTT; cdr3_aa: CASSLVGSEQPGTEAFF
d_call: .; j_call: TRBJ1-2; clone_size: .; v_call: TRBV7-8; cdr3_nt: TGTGCCAGCAGCTTAGCGAGGACAGTTCGCTATGGCTACACCTTC; cdr3_aa: CASSLARTVRYGYTF
d_call: .; j_call: TRBJ1-5; clone_size: once; v_call: TRBV4-2; cdr3_nt: TGTGCCAGCAGCCAAGATCGGGGGGCGAACCATCAGCCCCAGCATTTT; cdr3_aa: CASSQDRGANHQPQHF
d_call: .; j_call: TRBJ2-7; clone_size: once; v_call: TRBV7-9; cdr3_nt: TGTGCCAGCAGCTTATGGAGTTACGAGCAGTACTTC; cdr3_aa: CASSLWSYEQYF
d_call: .; j_call: TRBJ2-5; clone_size: .; v_call: TRBV29-1; cdr3_nt: TGCAGCGTCCCCATGCAGGCAGGGCAAGAGACCCAGTACTTC; cdr3_aa: CSVPMQAGQETQYF
d_call: .; j_call: TRBJ1-3; clone_size: .; v_call: TRBV7-9; cdr3_nt: TGTGCCAGCAGCCGTGACAGCATCCTGGGAAACACCATATATTTT; cdr3_aa: CASSRDSILGNTIYF
d_call: .; j_call: TRBJ1-5; clone_size: few; v_call: TRBV7-2; cdr3_nt: TGTGCCAGCAGCTTTGTTGAGGGTAGCAATCAGCCCCAGCATTTT; cdr3_aa: CASSFVEGSNQPQHF
d_call: .; j_call: TRBJ2-7; clone_size: .; v_call: TRBV11-2; cdr3_nt: TGTGCCAGCAGCTCGGACAGAGTGGGGTACTTC; cdr3_aa: CASSSDRVGYF
d_call: .; j_call: TRBJ1-5; clone_size: .; v_call: TRBV7-2; cdr3_nt: TGTGCCAGCAGCTTAGGTGGGGGGCCGGCACAGCCCCAGCATTTT; cdr3_aa: CASSLGGGPAQPQHF
d_call: .; j_call: TRBJ2-5; clone_size: .; v_call: TRBV4-2; cdr3_nt: TGTGCCAGCAGCCAAGTGACGGGGGAAGAGACCCAGTACTTC; cdr3_aa: CASSQVTGEETQYF
d_call: .; j_call: TRBJ1-4; clone_size: .; v_call: TRBV4-3; cdr3_nt: TGCGCCAGCAGCCAAGAGAGGGTATATAATGAAAAACTGTTTTTT; cdr3_aa: CASSQERVYNEKLFF
d_call: .; j_call: TRBJ1-2; clone_size: .; v_call: TRBV19; cdr3_nt: TGTGCCAGTAGATTAATCCAGAAGTCTAACTATGGCTACACCTTC; cdr3_aa: CASRLIQKSNYGYTF
d_call: .; j_call: TRBJ2-3; clone_size: .; v_call: TRBV18; cdr3_nt: TGTGCCAGCTCACCGGCGGGGCCCACAGATACGCAGTATTTT; cdr3_aa: CASSPAGPTDTQYF
d_call: TRBD1; j_call: TRBJ1-2; clone_size: few; v_call: TRBV25-1; cdr3_nt: TGTGCCAGCAGTGTGGACAGGGGGTATGGCTACACCTTC; cdr3_aa: CASSVDRGYGYTF
d_call: TRBD2; j_call: TRBJ2-1; clone_size: .; v_call: TRBV20-1; cdr3_nt: TGCAGTGCTAGTCGGGGGGAACTTTACAATGAGCAGTTCTTC; cdr3_aa: CSASRGELYNEQFF
d_call: TRBD2; j_call: TRBJ2-2; clone_size: once; v_call: TRBV4-2; cdr3_nt: TGTGCCAGCAGCCAAGCGGGACTAGCGGGGGGACTGAACACCGGGGAGCTGTTTTTT; cdr3_aa: CASSQAGLAGGLNTGELFF
d_call: TRBD1; j_call: TRBJ2-7; clone_size: .; v_call: TRBV4-2; cdr3_nt: TGTGCCAGCAGTGGGACAGGAGGAGTAGAGGCCTACGAGCAGTACTTC; cdr3_aa: CASSGTGGVEAYEQYF
d_call: TRBD1; j_call: TRBJ2-3; clone_size: .; v_call: TRBV13; cdr3_nt: TGTGCCAGCAGTCATCAGGGGGCGAATACGCAGTATTTT; cdr3_aa: CASSHQGANTQYF
d_call: .; j_call: TRBJ2-3; clone_size: .; v_call: TRBV6-2/TRBV6-3; cdr3_nt: TGTGCCAGCAGTTTGTTGACCCGACGCACAGATACGCAGTATTTT; cdr3_aa: CASSLLTRRTDTQYF
d_call: .; j_call: TRBJ2-7; clone_size: few; v_call: TRBV7-6; cdr3_nt: TGTGCCAGCAGCAGCTTCACCTCCTACGAGCAGTACTTC; cdr3_aa: CASSSFTSYEQYF
d_call: .; j_call: TRBJ1-1; clone_size: .; v_call: TRBV14; cdr3_nt: TGTGCCAGCAGCCAGGAAATGAACACTGAAGCTTTCTTT; cdr3_aa: CASSQEMNTEAFF
d_call: TRBD1; j_call: TRBJ1-1; clone_size: few; v_call: TRBV18; cdr3_nt: TGTGCCAGCTCACCGGGTACAGGGGTCATGAACACTGAAGCTTTCTTT; cdr3_aa: CASSPGTGVMNTEAFF
d_call: .; j_call: TRBJ1-4; clone_size: .; v_call: TRBV6-4; cdr3_nt: TGTGCCAGCAACGGGCCCATTCCAACTAATGAAAAACTGTTTTTT; cdr3_aa: CASNGPIPTNEKLFF
d_call: .; j_call: TRBJ2-6; clone_size: .; v_call: TRBV4-3; cdr3_nt: TGCGCCAGCAGCCAGACCGGGAACCTGTACTCTGGGGCCAACGTCCTGACTTTC; cdr3_aa: CASSQTGNLYSGANVLTF
d_call: .; j_call: TRBJ2-7; clone_size: once; v_call: TRBV18; cdr3_nt: TGTGCCAGCTCACCTCGACTAACGGGGGCCTACGAGCAGTACTTC; cdr3_aa: CASSPRLTGAYEQYF
d_call: .; j_call: TRBJ2-5; clone_size: few; v_call: TRBV4-1; cdr3_nt: TGCGCCAGCAGCCTTCCCCCCACTAAAGGGCGAGGGGAGACCCAGTACTTC; cdr3_aa: CASSLPPTKGRGETQYF
d_call: .; j_call: TRBJ2-6; clone_size: .; v_call: TRBV29-1; cdr3_nt: TGCAGCGTTGATCCAGGGACGAGCTCTGGGGCCAACGTCCTGACTTTC; cdr3_aa: CSVDPGTSSGANVLTF
d_call: .; j_call: TRBJ2-1; clone_size: .; v_call: TRBV19; cdr3_nt: TGTGCCAGTAGTAAGGGTAATGAGCAGTTCTTC; cdr3_aa: CASSKGNEQFF
d_call: .; j_call: TRBJ1-1; clone_size: .; v_call: TRBV7-8; cdr3_nt: TGTGCCAGCAGCTTAGGGGGGGGCAGGGGAGGCACTGAAGCTTTCTTT; cdr3_aa: CASSLGGGRGGTEAFF
d_call: .; j_call: TRBJ2-3; clone_size: .; v_call: TRBV12-3/TRBV12-4; cdr3_nt: TGTGCCAGCAGTTTCCTTAGCACAGATACGCAGTATTTT; cdr3_aa: CASSFLSTDTQYF
d_call: TRBD2; j_call: TRBJ2-3; clone_size: .; v_call: TRBV5-1; cdr3_nt: TGCGCCAGCAGCTTGGTGGGGCCCCGCGGGGGTACGCAGTATTTT; cdr3_aa: CASSLVGPRGGTQYF
d_call: TRBD2; j_call: TRBJ2-5; clone_size: .; v_call: TRBV19; cdr3_nt: TGTGCCAGTAGTACGCGGATGGCAGGGCTAGCGGGGCCAGAGACCCAGTACTTC; cdr3_aa: CASSTRMAGLAGPETQYF
d_call: .; j_call: TRBJ2-2; clone_size: .; v_call: TRBV5-1; cdr3_nt: TGCGCCAGCAGCGCCTCCCGACCGGGACAACGAGCGAACACCGGGGAGCTGTTTTTT; cdr3_aa: CASSASRPGQRANTGELFF
d_call: .; j_call: TRBJ1-1; clone_size: .; v_call: TRBV6-4; cdr3_nt: TGTGCCAGCAGGGGCAGCCGGAATCTCGAGTTGAACACTGAAGCTTTCTTT; cdr3_aa: CASRGSRNLELNTEAFF
d_call: TRBD1; j_call: TRBJ2-5; clone_size: .; v_call: TRBV5-5; cdr3_nt: TGTGCCAGCAGGTCGAGACAGGGGGTACAAGAGACCCAGTACTTC; cdr3_aa: CASRSRQGVQETQYF
d_call: TRBD1; j_call: TRBJ2-3; clone_size: .; v_call: TRBV2; cdr3_nt: TGTGCCAGCAGAGAGGGGACAGTAAGCACAGATACGCAGTATTTT; cdr3_aa: CASREGTVSTDTQYF
d_call: .; j_call: TRBJ1-6; clone_size: .; v_call: TRBV25-1; cdr3_nt: TGTGCCAGCAGTGAATTTGGCAGTTCACCCCTCCACTTT; cdr3_aa: CASSEFGSSPLHF
d_call: .; j_call: TRBJ1-3; clone_size: .; v_call: TRBV10-1; cdr3_nt: TGCGCCAGCAGTTGGGATTTACGAGACACCATATATTTT; cdr3_aa: CASSWDLRDTIYF
d_call: .; j_call: TRBJ1-2; clone_size: .; v_call: TRBV30; cdr3_nt: TGTGCCTGGAGACAGGGAATGAACTATGGCTACACCTTC; cdr3_aa: CAWRQGMNYGYTF
d_call: TRBD1; j_call: TRBJ1-5; clone_size: .; v_call: TRBV6-5; cdr3_nt: TGTGCCACCCTCCCCCGGGACAGGCTGAGTCAGCCCCAGCATTTT; cdr3_aa: CATLPRDRLSQPQHF
d_call: TRBD1; j_call: TRBJ1-5; clone_size: .; v_call: TRBV4-1; cdr3_nt: TGCGCCAGCAGCCAAGATCCCCGGACAGGAGGAAACAATCAGCCCCAGCATTTT; cdr3_aa: CASSQDPRTGGNNQPQHF